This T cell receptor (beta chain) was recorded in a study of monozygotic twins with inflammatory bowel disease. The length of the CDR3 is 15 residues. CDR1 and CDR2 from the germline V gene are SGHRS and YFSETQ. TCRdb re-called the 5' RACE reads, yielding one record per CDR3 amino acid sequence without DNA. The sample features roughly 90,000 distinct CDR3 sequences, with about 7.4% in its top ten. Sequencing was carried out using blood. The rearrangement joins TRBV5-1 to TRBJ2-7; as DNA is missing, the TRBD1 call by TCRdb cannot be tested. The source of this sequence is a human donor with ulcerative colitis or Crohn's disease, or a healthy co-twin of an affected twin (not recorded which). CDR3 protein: CASSSGTGYYYEQYF.